This T cell receptor (beta chain) was recorded in a study of post-analysis software for immune sequencing data. V was clipped by 3 bases and J by 1 base; unmatched bases: 7. The CDR3 contains 16 residues. The germline V gene has CDR1 DFQATT and CDR2 SNEGSKA (reference sequence). Overall study findings and caveats: Compared against controls, patients with multiple sclerosis displayed significantly lower normalized Chao1 diversity. Five or six TRBV segments, TRBV5-6, TRBV5-1 and TRBV20-1 among them, were found more frequent in patients than controls.

As for this clonotype: As yet, its antigen is unknown.

Included in the TCR beta cDNA libraries were unique molecular identifiers. TCRdb used MiXCR to reprocess the PCR reads, holding one entry per CDR3 protein. The data contain hundreds of thousands of distinct CDR3 sequences, about 40% of them singletons. What was sequenced was blood. V gene TRBV20-1 combines with J gene TRBJ2-3; 10 nucleotides match TRBD2. This receptor was taken from a girl under 18 with multiple sclerosis. CDR3: CSASRGGTSGTDTQYF. Written as DNA, the CDR3 is TGCAGTGCTAGTCGGGGGGGGACTAGCGGCACAGATACGCAGTATTTT.